This T cell receptor (beta chain) was identified during a study of PD-1 blockade in mismatch repair-deficient tumors. Time point meaning: roughly ten-day in vitro stimulation with candidate neoantigen peptide 4. On this clone itself: Antigen: not known.

Clones were read by immunoSEQ multiplex PCR, and TCRdb kept only the in-frame ones, dropping some. The profile shows some 14,000 clones, approximately 81% of them singletons. The junction had 5 bases not matched to a gene; V was cut back by 0 bases and J by 6 bases. Germline CDR1 is SGDLS and CDR2 is YYNGEE. This CDR3 contains 15 residues. The source material was cells cultured in vitro, sampled from a patient treated with pembrolizumab. The receptor was derived from an adult with mismatch repair-deficient cancer. The V and J genes are TRBV9 and TRBJ2-2; 7 positions agree with TRBD2. CDR3 protein: CASSVGGSTAGELFF. CDR3 coding DNA: TGTGCCAGCAGCGTAGGCGGGAGTACGGCCGGGGAGCTGTTTTTT.